The clone carrying this TCR beta chain counts as medium-sized by frequency. No antigen is known for it. The CDR3 totals 14 residues. In germline, CDR1 is SGHNT, CDR2 YENEEA. The entry originates in a study of T cell clusters in autoimmune cytopenias. Background on the study: TRB sequencing had a median about 55,000 reads and 2,350 distinct clonotypes per sample. Study-wide results and limits: TRB repertoire shifts in secondary cytopenia and chronic lymphocytic leukemia mostly reflected lymphoma, not autoimmunity. Functional roles of the in silico T cell clusters still await experimental validation. Active autoimmune hepatitis patients had roughly 2.7-fold fewer exclusive TRB clusters than healthy donors.

Each sample's input was 200 to 250 ng genomic DNA, approximately 37,500 genome equivalents. One tube held mixed TRB-A and TRB-B primer pools for touch-down PCR. TCRdb reanalyzed the multiplex PCR reads and collapses them to one entry per CDR3 protein, without DNA. This table holds under 3,500 distinct CDR3 sequences. The sample comprised peripheral blood. The chain links TRBV11-3 to TRBJ2-7. This clonotype was obtained from a human donor with an autoimmune cytopenia or autoimmune hepatitis (not recorded which). The CDR3 protein is CASSLDPLSYEQYF.